This TCR beta chain was profiled in a study of cytomegalovirus exposure and HLA in healthy donors. Overall study findings and caveats: The study dropped some indistinguishable V segments, TRBV6-2 and TRBV6-3 among them. The study flagged about 150 TCR beta chains as cytomegalovirus-associated.

This PCR relied on a set of 60 Vbeta primers and 13 Jbeta primers. Profiling relied on immunoSEQ multiplex PCR, and the TCRdb table lists in-frame clones only, not all of them. The repertoire holds some 200,000 clones, with around 70% as singletons. This clone turned up a few times. Its antigen remains unidentified. Germline CDR1 ENHRY, CDR2 SYGVKD. Trimming took 2 bases from V and 8 from J, leaving 18 bases between them. The CDR3 covers 15 residues. The V call is TRBV10-3, the J call TRBJ1-2; possible D gene TRBD1, 6 bases. The source material was PBMCs. This TCR was recovered from a man between 40 and 49 years old in good health and CMV-seropositive. The CDR3 loop is CAISEGLTGGRGYTF. The CDR3 DNA sequence: TGTGCCATCAGTGAGGGTCTTACGGGGGGCAGGGGCTACACCTTC.